The present entry profiles one T cell receptor (beta chain) with its context. Time point given: blood 4 weeks post-SBRT, at nephrectomy. Treatment given: 15 Gy SBRT to primary tumor, nephrectomy 4 weeks later. These data are taken from a study of radiation and T cells in renal cell carcinoma. Produced via immunoSEQ multiplex PCR; TCRdb's table is partial and in-frame only. Here the sample spans just over 95,000 clones, 84% being singletons. Trimming cost V 8 bases and J 5 bases, with 20 bases left between them. Germline V gene sequence: CDR1 LNHNV, CDR2 YYDKDF (reference sequence). The CDR3 runs to 15 residues.

The TCR comes from a man aged 55 to 70 with renal cell carcinoma. Source: blood, taken from a patient whose treatment included radiotherapy and nephrectomy. The chain carries TRBV15 and TRBJ2-3, with D possibly being TRBD1 (5 bases). As DNA, the CDR3 is TGTGCCACCCAGCAAGGGATCAGGGTGGGAGATACGCAGTATTTT. Translating gives CATQQGIRVGDTQYF.